This TCR beta chain was retrieved from a study of shared clonotypes between healthy human individuals. A word on this clone: Other DNA sequences in the sample encode the same CDR3.

Germline V gene lookup returns CDR1 GTSNPN and CDR2 SVGIG (reference sequence). V was cut by 2 bases and J by 7 bases, with 3 bases left in between. This CDR3 has 11 amino acids. Naive CD8 cells comprised CD45RO-negative, CCR7-positively selected cells, excluding terminally differentiated effector memory CD45RA+ cells. Adults of Caucasian background living in Nashville, Tennessee made up all donors. Assay: immunoSEQ multiplex PCR; the TCRdb copy retains only in-frame clones and omits some. The data show about 2.2 million clones, with over 85% seen just once and roughly 1.7% held by the top ten. This chain joins TRBV30 and TRBJ1-6; the D is unclear. The receptor was derived from a young man in good health. Some clones in this sample may be carry-over from other donors' samples. The sample comprised naive CD8+ T cells from PBMCs. DNA of the CDR3: TGTGCCTGGAGTTACAATTCACCCCTCCACTTT. It is translated as CAWSYNSPLHF.